These 29 T cell receptor beta chains were all obtained from the same sample, sequenced in a study of graft-versus-host responses after intestinal transplantation. The antigens these receptors bind are not known. Only in-frame clones appear in the TCRdb table, and some are missing; sequencing was by immunoSEQ multiplex PCR. The data contain approximately 90,000 clones, approximately 90% of them seen just once; the ten biggest clones take up roughly 0.43%. The sequencing here drew on unstimulated CD8+ T cells sorted from spleen or lymph node cells, taken before transplant. Every receptor here comes from a human donor who was the organ donor for an intestinal transplant.

This clone was counted a single time. The chain combines TRBV28 with TRBJ2-7; 10 bases are shared with TRBD1. The CDR3 extends over 15 amino acids. CDR1 and CDR2 from the germline V gene are MDHEN and SYDVKM. The ends lost 6 bases at V and 4 bases at J; junction bases unmatched: 9. CDR3 bases: TGTGCCAGCAGCCGAGATTGGGACAGGGGTTACGAGCAGTACTTC. This codes for CASSRDWDRGYEQYF.

This clone was seen a handful of times. This chain joins TRBV21-1 and TRBJ1-4; TRBD1 is the table's D call, not checked against the DNA. TRBV21-1 is an annotated pseudogene. The CDR3 sequence is 14 residues long. The CDR3 nucleotides read TGTGCCAGCAGCAAAGTGCAGGTATTCGAAAAACTGTTTTTT. Protein sequence: CASSKVQVFEKLFF.

Only one count was recorded for this clone. The CDR3 nucleotides are TGTGCCAGCAGCGTAGAACCGGGACAAAGCACAGATACGCAGTATTTT. Protein product: CASSVEPGQSTDTQYF. The gene calls are TRBV9 and TRBJ2-3; D is possibly TRBD1 (6 bases). The CDR3 is 16 residues long. V dropped 0 bases and J dropped 0 bases, with 11 bases sitting between them. Germline V gene lookup returns CDR1 SGDLS and CDR2 YYNGEE.

The J gene is TRBJ2-7, the V gene TRBV6-1, with D unresolved. The germline V gene encodes CDR1 MNHNS and CDR2 SASEGT. This CDR3 has 14 residues. Trimming took 1 base from V and 3 from J, leaving 10 bases between them. The CDR3 region is CASSEEIENYEQYF. CDR3 coding DNA: TGTGCCAGCAGTGAAGAGATAGAGAACTACGAGCAGTACTTC.

V is TRBV2 and J is TRBJ1-2, with D maybe TRBD1 (5 bases). The CDR3 runs 16 residues. Between the trimmed V and J ends, which lost 7 bases and 4 bases, there was a span of 22 bases. Germline CDR1 and CDR2: SNHLY and FYNNEI. CDR3 DNA sequence: TGTGCCAGCATGGGACGGGGTGGGGGAGGTCGCTATGGCTACACCTTC. Protein sequence: CASMGRGGGGRYGYTF.

This clone was detected a few times. V is TRBV9 and J is TRBJ1-1, with D possibly matching TRBD1 (5 bases). Trimming shortened V by 4 bases and J by 5 bases, and 15 bases separated the two germline ends. The CDR3 sequence is 14 residues long. The V gene's germline CDR1 is SGDLS and CDR2 YYNGEE. The CDR3 DNA sequence: TGTGCCAGCAGCCCCGCGTTGGGGGGGACTGAAGCTTTCTTT. Encoded protein: CASSPALGGTEAFF.

This chain connects TRBV5-6 to TRBJ2-1; 10 bases align to TRBD1. V dropped 4 bases and J dropped 5; count of bases not matched to a gene: 3. From germline, CDR1 is SGHDT and CDR2 YYEEEE. CDR3 length equals 14 residues. CDR3 protein: CASSLGQGNNEQFF. Written as DNA, the CDR3 is TGTGCCAGCAGCCTGGGACAGGGGAACAATGAGCAGTTCTTC.

The J gene is TRBJ2-3, the V gene TRBV6-6, with TRBD1 identical over 8 bases. Germline V gene sequence: CDR1 MNHNY, CDR2 SVGAGI (reference sequence). The CDR3 length is 16 residues. V shed 2 bases, J shed 6 bases, and the junction held 10 bases outside the gene matches. The CDR3 protein is CASSYSSRGLGDTQYF. The CDR3 bases are TGTGCCAGCAGTTACAGTAGCAGGGGGCTTGGTGATACGCAGTATTTT.

V is TRBV7-3 and J is TRBJ2-3; TRBD2 might be the D (6 bases). The CDR3 length is 15 residues. Germline V gives CDR1 SGHTA, CDR2 FQGTGA. The V and J ends lost 3 bases and 0 bases respectively, with 10 bases between them. Written as DNA, the CDR3 is TGTGCCAGCAGCTTTGGGGGGTTTAGCACAGATACGCAGTATTTT. Translated, it gives CASSFGGFSTDTQYF.

The chain recombines TRBV4-1 with TRBJ2-5; 11 bases match TRBD2. The CDR3 contains 16 residues. V dropped 4 bases and J dropped 1; count of bases not matched to a gene: 5. Germline CDR1 reads MGHRA; CDR2 reads YSYEKL. The CDR3 bases are TGCGCCAGCAGCCTAACTAGCGGGGGCCTCCAAGAGACCCAGTACTTC. Translated: CASSLTSGGLQETQYF.

The chain joins TRBV27 to TRBJ1-3, with TRBD1 matching over 8 bases. The V and J ends lost 6 bases and 2 bases, in that order; junction bases with no gene match: 0. The CDR3 runs 13 residues. Looked up from germline, CDR1 is MNHEY and CDR2 is SMNVEV (reference sequence). CDR3 nucleotides: TGTGCCAGCAGGGACAGGGCTGGAAACACCATATATTTT. It encodes CASRDRAGNTIYF.

This rearrangement joins TRBV4-2 to TRBJ1-6; D call uncertain. Germline values: CDR1 LGHNA, CDR2 YNFKEQ. This CDR3 is 14 amino acids long. V gave up 6 bases and J gave up 6 bases, with 12 bases separating them. The CDR3 nucleotides are TGTGCCAGCAGGACTGGCGGTAGTAATTCACCCCTCCACTTT. This codes for CASRTGGSNSPLHF.

The CDR3, as DNA: TGTGCCAGCAGCCGAACCGGGACTCGCCTTTACGAGCAGTACTTC. Amino acids: CASSRTGTRLYEQYF. The chain links TRBV7-2 to TRBJ2-7; maybe TRBD2 (6 bases). The CDR3 is 15 amino acids. Germline V lookup: CDR1 SGHTA, CDR2 FQGNSA. V lost 5 bases and J 4 bases, leaving 18 bases between the germline ends. Full variable domain (rest looked up from reference TRBV7-2 and TRBJ2-7): GAGVSQSPSNKVTEKGKDVELRCDPISGHTALYWYRQSLGQGLEFLIYFQGNSAPDKSGLPSDRFSAERTGGSVSTLTIQRTQQEDSAVYLCASSRTGTRLYEQYFGPGTRLTVT.

This clone was detected only once. The chain carries TRBV21-1 and TRBJ1-1; the table's D call TRBD1 went unverified against the DNA. TRBV21-1 counts as a pseudogene. The CDR3 loop spans 15 amino acids. The CDR3 DNA is TGTGCCAGCAGCAATGTCGACAGGGAGAACACTGAAGCTTTCTTT. Translated: CASSNVDRENTEAFF.

Details on this clone: Different DNA sequences within this sample yield the same CDR3. V is TRBV4-2 and J is TRBJ2-5, with D perhaps assigned TRBD1 or TRBD2 (6 bases each). The J call may be in error: the DNA end matches TRBJ2-7 better. CDR1 is LGHNA, CDR2 YNFKEQ, per germline. The CDR3 spans 14 residues. The CDR3 sequence is CASSQDRGDYEQYF. For the CDR3, the DNA is TGTGCCAGCAGCCAAGATAGGGGGGACTACGAGCAGTACTTC.

This chain connects TRBV27 to TRBJ2-1; 8 bases are a match to TRBD1. The J segment lost 5 bases and the V segment lost 3 bases, leaving 3 bases of the junction unmatched. The CDR3 contains 14 residues. Germline CDR1 MNHEY, CDR2 SMNVEV (reference sequence). In nucleotides, the CDR3 is TGTGCCAGCAGTTTGAGGACAGGGAACAATGAGCAGTTCTTC. It encodes CASSLRTGNNEQFF.

CDR3 bases: TGCGCCAGCAGCCCCCGGGAGGGGAATAATGAGCAGTTCTTC. It is translated as CASSPREGNNEQFF. The chain uses TRBV4-1 and TRBJ2-1, with 8 bases matching TRBD2. The germline CDR1 and CDR2 sequences are MGHRA and YSYEKL. J gave up 7 bases and V 4 bases, and 6 bases lay outside the gene matches. The CDR3 extends over 14 amino acids.

The chain links TRBV28 to TRBJ2-7; 8 bases are shared with TRBD1. The germline V gene encodes CDR1 MDHEN and CDR2 SYDVKM. With 3 bases clipped from V and 4 bases from J, the junction kept 8 bases outside the gene matches. The CDR3 has 15 residues. The CDR3 DNA reads as TGTGCCAGCAGTTTGGCGTCAGGGGGCGGGTACGAGCAGTACTTC. Translating it yields CASSLASGGGYEQYF.

The gene calls are TRBV27 and TRBJ1-5, with a tentative D call TRBD1 (6 bases). The CDR3 spans 15 residues. Germline lookup yields CDR1 MNHEY and CDR2 SMNVEV (reference sequence). Trimming took off 2 bases at V and 2 bases at J, with 10 bases between the two ends. Here the CDR3 reads CASSLASGGNQPQHF. Here the CDR3 DNA reads TGTGCCAGCAGTTTAGCATCAGGGGGCAATCAGCCCCAGCATTTT.

J is TRBJ2-4 and V is TRBV15; TRBD1 matches 8 bases. V was clipped by 5 bases and J by 8 bases; unmatched bases: 17. The V gene's germline CDR1 is LNHNV and CDR2 YYDKDF (reference sequence). The CDR3 runs to 17 residues. The CDR3 sequence: CATSGHQGALGGDIQYF. The CDR3 nucleotides read TGTGCCACCAGCGGACACCAGGGGGCGCTCGGAGGGGACATTCAGTACTTC.

The rearrangement joins TRBV30 to TRBJ2-1; 8 bases line up with TRBD2. Germline-derived CDR1 and CDR2 are GTSNPN and SVGIG (reference sequence). The length of the CDR3 is 14 residues. V was clipped by 8 bases and J by 0 bases; unmatched bases: 6. CDR3 nucleotides: TGTGCCGGTTCCGGGACTAGCTCCTACAATGAGCAGTTCTTC. As protein: CAGSGTSSYNEQFF.

The genes are TRBV28 and TRBJ2-7; 9 bases agree with TRBD1. The length of the CDR3 is 16 residues. From germline, CDR1 is MDHEN and CDR2 SYDVKM. J gave up 7 bases and V 4 bases, and 14 bases lay outside the gene matches. The CDR3 is CASSSDISSGTGEQYF. CDR3 DNA sequence: TGTGCCAGCAGTTCGGACATTTCGAGTGGGACAGGGGAGCAGTACTTC. The full variable domain, its missing parts supplied by reference TRBV28 and TRBJ2-7, is DVKVTQSSRYLVKRTGEKVFLECVQDMDHENMFWYRQDPGLGLRLIYFSYDVKMKEKGDIPEGYSVSREKKERFSLILESASTNQTSMYLCASSSDISSGTGEQYFGPGTRLTVT.

The rearrangement joins TRBV9 to TRBJ2-1; 8 positions agree with TRBD2. In germline, CDR1 is SGDLS, CDR2 YYNGEE. The CDR3 runs 23 residues. V lost 4 bases, J lost 0 bases, and 27 bases stayed unmatched. The CDR3 nucleotides are TGTGCCAGCAGCTCACGGCCGAGTACGGGGGGGCCAGATCTCCCGAGCTCCTACAATGAGCAGTTCTTC. It specifies CASSSRPSTGGPDLPSSYNEQFF.

This chain connects TRBV5-1 to TRBJ2-1; perhaps TRBD1 as D (5 bases). Trimming left V 4 bases short and J 9 bases short, with 17 bases between. Per the germline V gene, CDR1 is SGHRS and CDR2 is YFSETQ. The CDR3 has 14 residues. The CDR3 is CASSPDSRVFEQFF. The CDR3 coding sequence is TGCGCCAGCAGCCCCGATAGCAGGGTCTTTGAGCAGTTCTTC.

The chain carries TRBV6-5 and TRBJ2-6; a weak D match, TRBD2 (5 bases). V lost 10 bases to trimming and J lost 0 bases, with 10 bases between them. The CDR3 has 14 residues. CDR1 and CDR2 (germline): MNHEY, SVGAGI. This CDR3 reads CATAGNSGANVLTF. The CDR3 DNA sequence: TGTGCCACCGCCGGGAACTCTGGGGCCAACGTCCTGACTTTC.

The V gene is TRBV7-9, the J gene TRBJ2-1, with 12 bases identical to TRBD2. V trimming: 5 bases; J trimming: 0 bases; junction bases outside the gene matches: 11. The CDR3 loop spans 19 amino acids. Germline V CDR1 and CDR2: SEHNR, FQNEAQ (reference sequence). The chain's CDR3 is CASSGPASGGAYSYNEQFF. The DNA for the CDR3 is TGTGCCAGCAGCGGCCCGGCTAGCGGGGGGGCATACTCCTACAATGAGCAGTTCTTC.

V usage is TRBV7-6 and J usage is TRBJ2-7; 7 bases are a match to TRBD1. The trim removed 1 base at V and 5 bases at J, leaving 11 bases unmatched. The germline gives CDR1 SGHVS, CDR2 FNYEAQ. CDR3 length equals 16 residues. CDR3 DNA sequence: TGTGCCAGCAGCTTAGAGCCAAGACAGGGCTTCCACGAGCAGTACTTC. This translates into CASSLEPRQGFHEQYF. The full variable domain, rest sourced from reference TRBV7-6 and TRBJ2-7, is GAGVSQSPRYKVTKRGQDVALRCDPISGHVSLYWYRQALGQGPEFLTYFNYEAQQDKSGLPNDRFSAERPEGSISTLTIQRTEQRDSAMYRCASSLEPRQGFHEQYFGPGTRLTVT.

The rearrangement uses TRBV7-9 and TRBJ2-7; 9 bases are a match to TRBD1. Germline CDR1 is SEHNR and CDR2 is FQNEAQ (reference sequence). Losses at the gene ends were 6 bases for V and 5 bases for J; bases not matched to a gene: 11. The CDR3 runs to 15 residues. In nucleotides, the CDR3 is TGTGCCAGCAGTTCCCCGGGACAGGGAGGAAACGAGCAGTACTTC. Translation: CASSSPGQGGNEQYF.

This clone was recorded only once. The chain joins TRBV27 to TRBJ2-1; 9 bases are a match to TRBD2. There are 14 residues in the CDR3. Germline CDR1 is MNHEY and CDR2 is SMNVEV (reference sequence). The ends lost 7 bases at V and 7 bases at J; junction bases unmatched: 8. CDR3 region: CASIQAGGRNEQFF. CDR3 nucleotides: TGTGCCAGCATTCAAGCGGGGGGCCGGAATGAGCAGTTCTTC.